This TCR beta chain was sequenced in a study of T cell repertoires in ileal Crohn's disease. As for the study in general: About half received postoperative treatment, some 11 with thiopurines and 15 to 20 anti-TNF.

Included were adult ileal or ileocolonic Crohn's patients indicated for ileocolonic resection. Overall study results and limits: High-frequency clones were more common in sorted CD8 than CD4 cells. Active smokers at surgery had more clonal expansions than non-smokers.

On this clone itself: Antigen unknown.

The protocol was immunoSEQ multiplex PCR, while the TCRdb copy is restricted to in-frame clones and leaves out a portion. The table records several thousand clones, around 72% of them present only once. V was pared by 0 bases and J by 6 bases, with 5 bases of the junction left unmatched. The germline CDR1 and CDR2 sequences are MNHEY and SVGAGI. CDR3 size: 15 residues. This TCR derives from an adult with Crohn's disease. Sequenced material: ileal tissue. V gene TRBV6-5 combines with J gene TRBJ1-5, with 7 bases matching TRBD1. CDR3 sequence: CASSYSAQGVQPQHF. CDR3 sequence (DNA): TGTGCCAGCAGTTACTCTGCGCAGGGGGTTCAGCCCCAGCATTTT.